Reported below is one T cell receptor beta chain. Its antigen is unidentified. This CDR3 is 16 amino acids long. Looked up from germline, CDR1 is LNHNV and CDR2 is YYDKDF (reference sequence). Germline trimming cut 1 base from V and 1 base from J; bases unmatched to any gene: 5. The sample originates from a study of cytomegalovirus exposure and HLA in healthy donors. General study results and limits: Further analysis, carried out later, found HLA-associated TCR beta chains more clonally expanded than equally common other chains.

The primer mix had 60 Vbeta and 13 Jbeta primers. The authors' processing: Some 10 million of roughly 81 million unique TCR beta chains were shared, per a later count. Profiled with immunoSEQ multiplex PCR; TCRdb holds only in-frame clones, not every one. The D gene and trimming were derived from the DNA, and the V and J assignments and clone size from that table. Among approximately 110,000 clones, around three quarters were seen once, and the ten largest hold around 3.5%. Donors likely had unrecorded immune exposures despite being nominally healthy when sampled. Sequencing input: PBMCs. This rearrangement joins TRBV15 to TRBJ1-1; 8 bases are shared with TRBD1. This clonotype was sampled from a human donor in good health. The CDR3 is CATSRAMGQANTEAFF. The DNA of the CDR3 is TGTGCCACCAGCAGAGCCATGGGACAGGCGAACACTGAAGCTTTCTTT. The complete variable domain, with remaining parts taken from reference TRBV15 and TRBJ1-1, reads DAMVIQNPRYQVTQFGKPVTLSCSQTLNHNVMYWYQQKSSQAPKLLFHYYDKDFNNEADTPDNFQSRRPNTSFCFLDIRSPGLGDTAMYLCATSRAMGQANTEAFFGQGTRLTVV.